These T cell receptor beta chains were read from a single sample in a study of blood T cells in healthy people across ages. TCRdb reanalysed the 5' RACE reads using MiXCR and keeps one entry per CDR3 protein. The repertoire holds about 1.4 million distinct CDR3 sequences, with 55% to 75% as singletons. The sequencing sample was made of blood. The receptors come from a man in his late teens or twenties in good health. The CDR3 runs from the conserved cysteine through the conserved F or W. The order of the fields is V gene, J gene, clone size, D gene, CDR3 protein, CDR3 DNA. D genes are given only for firm matches. For some rows the clone size is stated as once, few or many, or as a class when expanded; others skip it.

v_call: TRBV15
j_call: TRBJ2-7
clone_size: .
d_call: TRBD1
cdr3_aa: CATSRPGQGSHEQYF
cdr3_nt: TGTGCCACCAGCAGACCGGGACAGGGGTCCCACGAGCAGTACTTC

v_call: TRBV12-3/TRBV12-4
j_call: TRBJ1-4
clone_size: once
d_call: TRBD1
cdr3_aa: CASSDLGGAYEKLFF
cdr3_nt: TGTGCCAGCAGTGACCTAGGGGGCGCCTATGAAAAACTGTTTTTT

v_call: TRBV6-1
j_call: TRBJ2-7
clone_size: .
d_call: TRBD1
cdr3_aa: CASSEGQGRYYEQYF
cdr3_nt: TGTGCCAGCAGTGAAGGACAGGGGAGATACTACGAGCAGTACTTC

v_call: TRBV6-5
j_call: TRBJ1-6
clone_size: .
d_call: .
cdr3_aa: CASRPSRGGRSPLHF
cdr3_nt: TGTGCCAGCAGGCCCTCGAGGGGGGGGCGATCACCCCTCCACTTT

v_call: TRBV9
j_call: TRBJ1-2
clone_size: .
d_call: .
cdr3_aa: CASSPRRRHGYTF
cdr3_nt: TGTGCCAGCAGCCCCCGGAGACGGCATGGCTACACCTTC

v_call: TRBV27
j_call: TRBJ2-4
clone_size: .
d_call: .
cdr3_aa: CASSLYPRGAANIQYF
cdr3_nt: TGTGCCAGCAGTTTATACCCCCGGGGTGCGGCAAACATTCAGTACTTC

v_call: TRBV27
j_call: TRBJ1-1
clone_size: few
d_call: TRBD1
cdr3_aa: CASSRTGGPTEAFF
cdr3_nt: TGTGCCAGCAGCCGGACAGGGGGCCCGACTGAAGCTTTCTTT

v_call: TRBV12-3/TRBV12-4
j_call: TRBJ1-6
clone_size: .
d_call: .
cdr3_aa: CASSLNQGNSPLHF
cdr3_nt: TGTGCCAGCAGTTTAAACCAAGGGAACTCACCCCTCCACTTT

v_call: TRBV6-2/TRBV6-3
j_call: TRBJ2-1
clone_size: once
d_call: .
cdr3_aa: CASSMDNAYEQFF
cdr3_nt: TGTGCCAGCAGCATGGACAATGCGTATGAGCAGTTCTTC

v_call: TRBV4-3
j_call: TRBJ2-3
clone_size: few
d_call: TRBD2
cdr3_aa: CASSQDLVAGGLNTQYF
cdr3_nt: TGCGCCAGCAGCCAAGATTTGGTAGCGGGGGGGCTAAATACGCAGTATTTT

v_call: TRBV10-3
j_call: TRBJ1-2
clone_size: .
d_call: .
cdr3_aa: CAISEEGAGYTF
cdr3_nt: TGTGCCATCAGTGAAGAGGGTGCGGGCTACACCTTC

v_call: TRBV7-6
j_call: TRBJ2-5
clone_size: .
d_call: .
cdr3_aa: CASSLAPTGTRETQYF
cdr3_nt: TGTGCCAGCAGCTTAGCGCCAACAGGGACGCGAGAGACCCAGTACTTC

v_call: TRBV13
j_call: TRBJ2-5
clone_size: .
d_call: TRBD1
cdr3_aa: CASSHAETGLETQYF
cdr3_nt: TGTGCCAGCAGCCACGCCGAGACAGGGCTGGAGACCCAGTACTTC

v_call: TRBV20-1
j_call: TRBJ1-6
clone_size: few
d_call: .
cdr3_aa: CSVSEVRAGLDSPLHF
cdr3_nt: TGCAGTGTTAGTGAGGTGAGGGCGGGATTGGATTCACCCCTCCACTTT

v_call: TRBV7-9
j_call: TRBJ2-7
clone_size: .
d_call: TRBD2
cdr3_aa: CASSSASGSSYNEQYF
cdr3_nt: TGTGCCAGCAGCTCCGCTAGCGGTAGCTCCTACAATGAGCAGTACTTC

v_call: TRBV20-1
j_call: TRBJ2-7
clone_size: once
d_call: TRBD2
cdr3_aa: CSASGSSGSSYEQYF
cdr3_nt: TGCAGTGCTAGCGGGTCTAGCGGGAGCTCCTACGAGCAGTACTTC

v_call: TRBV27
j_call: TRBJ2-5
clone_size: .
d_call: .
cdr3_aa: CASSSPPWGQYF
cdr3_nt: TGTGCCAGCAGTTCGCCCCCTTGGGGGCAGTACTTC

v_call: TRBV6-5
j_call: TRBJ2-5
clone_size: .
d_call: .
cdr3_aa: CASSLGGKAKQETQYF
cdr3_nt: TGTGCCAGCAGTTTAGGGGGGAAGGCCAAACAAGAGACCCAGTACTTC

v_call: TRBV7-6
j_call: TRBJ1-2
clone_size: .
d_call: TRBD1
cdr3_aa: CASSPRAGGHGYTF
cdr3_nt: TGTGCCAGCAGCCCTAGGGCAGGGGGCCATGGCTACACCTTC

v_call: TRBV10-3
j_call: TRBJ2-6
clone_size: .
d_call: .
cdr3_aa: CAITQPSGANVLTF
cdr3_nt: TGTGCCATCACTCAGCCCTCTGGGGCCAACGTCCTGACTTTC

v_call: TRBV10-3
j_call: TRBJ1-1
clone_size: few
d_call: .
cdr3_aa: CAISESIGLMNTEAFF
cdr3_nt: TGTGCCATCAGTGAGTCGATAGGACTGATGAACACTGAAGCTTTCTTT

v_call: TRBV20-1
j_call: TRBJ2-1
clone_size: .
d_call: TRBD2
cdr3_aa: CSAGLAGGRNEQFF
cdr3_nt: TGCAGTGCTGGCCTAGCGGGGGGCAGGAATGAGCAGTTCTTC

v_call: TRBV11-2
j_call: TRBJ2-7
clone_size: .
d_call: .
cdr3_aa: CASSQRWVGQNEQYF
cdr3_nt: TGTGCCAGCAGCCAGAGGTGGGTAGGGCAAAATGAGCAGTACTTC

v_call: TRBV20-1
j_call: TRBJ2-1
clone_size: .
d_call: TRBD2
cdr3_aa: CSARDLGRNYNEQFF
cdr3_nt: TGCAGTGCTAGAGATCTCGGGAGGAACTACAATGAGCAGTTCTTC

v_call: TRBV28
j_call: TRBJ2-2
clone_size: .
d_call: .
cdr3_aa: CASSSGPPNTGELFF
cdr3_nt: TGTGCCAGCAGTTCGGGACCCCCGAACACCGGGGAGCTGTTTTTT

v_call: TRBV12-3/TRBV12-4
j_call: TRBJ2-2
clone_size: .
d_call: .
cdr3_aa: CASSPTLYRDVFF
cdr3_nt: TGTGCCAGCAGTCCCACGCTTTACAGGGACGTGTTTTTT

v_call: TRBV27
j_call: TRBJ2-7
clone_size: .
d_call: TRBD1
cdr3_aa: CASSPHLDRVSYEQYF
cdr3_nt: TGTGCCAGCAGCCCCCATCTTGACAGGGTTTCCTACGAGCAGTACTTC

v_call: TRBV6-5
j_call: TRBJ2-2
clone_size: .
d_call: TRBD1
cdr3_aa: CASSTRQGEGTGELFF
cdr3_nt: TGTGCCAGCAGCACCAGACAGGGCGAGGGAACCGGGGAGCTGTTTTTT

v_call: TRBV12-3/TRBV12-4
j_call: TRBJ2-3
clone_size: few
d_call: TRBD1
cdr3_aa: CASSLGDRGSGDTQYF
cdr3_nt: TGTGCCAGCAGTTTAGGGGACAGGGGGAGCGGAGATACGCAGTATTTT

v_call: TRBV6-2/TRBV6-3
j_call: TRBJ1-2
clone_size: once
d_call: .
cdr3_aa: CASSLAPGRQYGYTF
cdr3_nt: TGTGCCAGCAGTCTAGCACCGGGACGGCAGTATGGCTACACCTTC

v_call: TRBV25-1
j_call: TRBJ1-2
clone_size: .
d_call: .
cdr3_aa: CASSDTPGAGYTF
cdr3_nt: TGTGCCAGCAGTGACACTCCAGGGGCTGGCTACACCTTC

v_call: TRBV4-1
j_call: TRBJ2-1
clone_size: .
d_call: TRBD2
cdr3_aa: CASSQRLAGGHEQFF
cdr3_nt: TGCGCCAGCAGCCAACGACTAGCGGGAGGCCATGAGCAGTTCTTC

v_call: TRBV7-2
j_call: TRBJ1-1
clone_size: .
d_call: TRBD1
cdr3_aa: CASSSHTGASTEAFF
cdr3_nt: TGTGCCAGCAGCTCCCATACAGGGGCTAGCACTGAAGCTTTCTTT